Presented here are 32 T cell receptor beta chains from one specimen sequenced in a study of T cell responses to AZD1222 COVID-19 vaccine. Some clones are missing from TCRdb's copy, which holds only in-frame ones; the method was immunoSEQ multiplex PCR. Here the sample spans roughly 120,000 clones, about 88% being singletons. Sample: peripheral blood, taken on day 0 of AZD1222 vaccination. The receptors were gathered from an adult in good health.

In DNA form, the CDR3 reads TGTGCCAGCAGCTTATTCGTCGGGACGGGCGAAAAACTGTTTTTT. It encodes CASSLFVGTGEKLFF. The chain links TRBV11-3 to TRBJ1-4; D is possibly TRBD1 (5 bases). This CDR3 spans 15 amino acids. CDR1 and CDR2 (germline): SGHNT, YENEEA. Trimming stripped 2 bases from V and 8 bases from J, with 15 bases between.

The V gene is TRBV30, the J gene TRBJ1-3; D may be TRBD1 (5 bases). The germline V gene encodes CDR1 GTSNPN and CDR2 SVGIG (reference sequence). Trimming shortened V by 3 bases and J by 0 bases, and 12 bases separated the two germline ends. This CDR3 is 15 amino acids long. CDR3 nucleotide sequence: TGTGCCTGGAGCGGGGGGTTCATCTCTGGAAACACCATATATTTT. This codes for CAWSGGFISGNTIYF.

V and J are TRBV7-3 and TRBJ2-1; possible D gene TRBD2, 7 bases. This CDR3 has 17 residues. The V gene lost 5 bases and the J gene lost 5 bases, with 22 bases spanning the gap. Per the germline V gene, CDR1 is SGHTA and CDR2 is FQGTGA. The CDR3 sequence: CASSLYPGGGTNNEQFF. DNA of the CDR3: TGTGCCAGCAGCCTCTATCCTGGCGGGGGCACAAACAATGAGCAGTTCTTC.

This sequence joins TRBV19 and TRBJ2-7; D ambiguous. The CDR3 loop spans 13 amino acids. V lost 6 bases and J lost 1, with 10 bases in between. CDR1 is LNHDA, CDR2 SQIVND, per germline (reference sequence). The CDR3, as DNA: TGTGCCAGTAGACAGTACGGATCCTACGAGCAGTACTTC. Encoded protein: CASRQYGSYEQYF.

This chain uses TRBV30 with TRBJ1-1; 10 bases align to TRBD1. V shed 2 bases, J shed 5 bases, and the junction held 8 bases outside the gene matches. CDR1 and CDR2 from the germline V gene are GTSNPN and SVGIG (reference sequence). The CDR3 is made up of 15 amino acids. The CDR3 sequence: CAWSHGTGAWTEAFF. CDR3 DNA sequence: TGTGCCTGGAGTCACGGGACAGGGGCATGGACTGAAGCTTTCTTT.

The CDR3 sequence is CSATRGDTQYF. CDR3 bases: TGCAGTGCTACTAGGGGAGATACGCAGTATTTT. The chain is built from TRBV20-1 and TRBJ2-3; D is perhaps TRBD1 (5 bases). Trimming shortened V by 4 bases and J by 5 bases, and 7 bases separated the two germline ends. This CDR3 is 11 amino acids long. Per germline, CDR1 DFQATT and CDR2 SNEGSKA (reference sequence).

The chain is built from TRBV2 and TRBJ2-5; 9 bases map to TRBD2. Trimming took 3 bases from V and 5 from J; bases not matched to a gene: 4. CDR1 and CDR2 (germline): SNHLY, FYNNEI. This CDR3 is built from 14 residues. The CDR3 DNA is TGTGCCAGCAGTGACTCTAGCGGGATGGAGACCCAGTACTTC. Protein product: CASSDSSGMETQYF.

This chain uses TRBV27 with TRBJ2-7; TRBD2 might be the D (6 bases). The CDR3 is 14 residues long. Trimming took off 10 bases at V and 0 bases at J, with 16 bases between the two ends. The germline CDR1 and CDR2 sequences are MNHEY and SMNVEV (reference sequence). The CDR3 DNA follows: TGTGCCACCCATGGGCTGACTAGCTCCTACGAGCAGTACTTC. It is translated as CATHGLTSSYEQYF.

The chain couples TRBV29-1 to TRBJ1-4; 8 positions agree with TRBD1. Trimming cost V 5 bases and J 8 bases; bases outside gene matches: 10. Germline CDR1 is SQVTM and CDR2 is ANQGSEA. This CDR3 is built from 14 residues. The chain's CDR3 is CSVSSTGVLEKLFF. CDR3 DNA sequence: TGCAGCGTTTCCTCGACAGGGGTATTGGAAAAACTGTTTTTT.

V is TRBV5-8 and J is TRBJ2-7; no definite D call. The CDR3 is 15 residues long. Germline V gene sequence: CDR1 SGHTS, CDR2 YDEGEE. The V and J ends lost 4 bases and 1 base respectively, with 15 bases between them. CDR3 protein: CASSPVPSGSYEQYF. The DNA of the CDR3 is TGTGCCAGCAGCCCCGTACCCTCCGGGTCCTACGAGCAGTACTTC.

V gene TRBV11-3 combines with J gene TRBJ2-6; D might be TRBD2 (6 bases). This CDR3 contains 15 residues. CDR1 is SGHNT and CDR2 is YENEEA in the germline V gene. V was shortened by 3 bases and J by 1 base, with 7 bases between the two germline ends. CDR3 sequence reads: CASSLGGSGANVLTF. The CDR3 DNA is TGTGCCAGCAGCTTGGGGGGTTCTGGGGCCAACGTCCTGACTTTC. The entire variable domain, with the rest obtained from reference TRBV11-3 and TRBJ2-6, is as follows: EAGVVQSPRYKIIEKKQPVAFWCNPISGHNTLYWYLQNLGQGPELLIRYENEEAVDDSQLPKDRFSAERLKGVDSTLKIQPAELGDSAVYLCASSLGGSGANVLTFGAGSRLTVL.

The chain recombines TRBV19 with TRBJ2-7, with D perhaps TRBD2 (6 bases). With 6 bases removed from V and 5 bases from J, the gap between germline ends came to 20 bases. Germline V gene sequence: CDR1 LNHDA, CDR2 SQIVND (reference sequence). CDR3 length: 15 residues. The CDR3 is CASSGEEGLDDEQYV. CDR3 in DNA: TGTGCCAGTAGCGGGGAGGAGGGTTTGGACGACGAGCAGTACGTC.

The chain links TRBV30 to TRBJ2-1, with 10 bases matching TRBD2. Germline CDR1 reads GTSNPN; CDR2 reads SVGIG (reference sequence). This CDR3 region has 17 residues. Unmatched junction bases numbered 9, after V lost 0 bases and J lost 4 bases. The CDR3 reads CAWSVLDSGGLYNEQFF. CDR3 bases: TGTGCCTGGAGTGTACTCGATAGCGGGGGGCTATACAATGAGCAGTTCTTC.

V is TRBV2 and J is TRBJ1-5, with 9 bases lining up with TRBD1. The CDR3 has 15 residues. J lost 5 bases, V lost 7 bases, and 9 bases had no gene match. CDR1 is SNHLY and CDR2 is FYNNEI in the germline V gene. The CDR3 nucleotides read TGTGCCAGCACTGAGACAGGGGGTTTTTATCAGCCCCAGCATTTT. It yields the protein CASTETGGFYQPQHF. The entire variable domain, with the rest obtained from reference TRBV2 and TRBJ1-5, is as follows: EPEVTQTPSHQVTQMGQEVILRCVPISNHLYFYWYRQILGQKVEFLVSFYNNEISEKSEIFDDQFSVERPDGSNFTLKIRSTKLEDSAMYFCASTETGGFYQPQHFGDGTRLSIL.

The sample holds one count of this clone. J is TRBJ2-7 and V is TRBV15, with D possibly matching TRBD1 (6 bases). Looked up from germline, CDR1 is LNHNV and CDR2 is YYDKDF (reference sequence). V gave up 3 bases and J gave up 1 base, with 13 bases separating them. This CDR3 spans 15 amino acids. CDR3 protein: CATSSLPRGSYEQYF. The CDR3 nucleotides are TGTGCCACCAGCAGCCTGCCCAGGGGTTCCTACGAGCAGTACTTC.

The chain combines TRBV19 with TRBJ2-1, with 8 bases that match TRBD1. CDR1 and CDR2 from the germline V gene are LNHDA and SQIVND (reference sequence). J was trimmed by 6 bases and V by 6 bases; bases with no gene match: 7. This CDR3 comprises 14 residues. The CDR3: CASRRTGNSNEQFF. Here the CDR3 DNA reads TGTGCCAGTAGGCGGACAGGGAATAGCAATGAGCAGTTCTTC.

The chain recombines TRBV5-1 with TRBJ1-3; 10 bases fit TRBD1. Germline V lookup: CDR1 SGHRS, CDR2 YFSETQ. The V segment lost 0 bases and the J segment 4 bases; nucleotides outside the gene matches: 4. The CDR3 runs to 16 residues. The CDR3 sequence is CASSLGDRGRGNTIYF. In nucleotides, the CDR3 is TGCGCCAGCAGCTTGGGGGACAGGGGAAGGGGAAACACCATATATTTT.

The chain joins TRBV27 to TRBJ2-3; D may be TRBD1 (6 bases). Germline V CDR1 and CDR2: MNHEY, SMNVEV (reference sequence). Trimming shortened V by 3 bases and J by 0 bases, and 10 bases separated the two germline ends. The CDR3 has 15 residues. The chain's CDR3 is CASSFTGTSTDTQYF. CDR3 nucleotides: TGTGCCAGCAGTTTTACAGGGACGAGCACAGATACGCAGTATTTT.

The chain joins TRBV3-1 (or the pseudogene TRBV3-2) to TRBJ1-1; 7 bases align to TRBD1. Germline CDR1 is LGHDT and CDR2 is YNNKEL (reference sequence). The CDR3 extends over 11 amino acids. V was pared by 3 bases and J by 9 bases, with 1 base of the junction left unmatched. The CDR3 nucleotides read TGTGCCAGCAGCCAGGACAGGAAAGCTTTCTTT. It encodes CASSQDRKAFF.

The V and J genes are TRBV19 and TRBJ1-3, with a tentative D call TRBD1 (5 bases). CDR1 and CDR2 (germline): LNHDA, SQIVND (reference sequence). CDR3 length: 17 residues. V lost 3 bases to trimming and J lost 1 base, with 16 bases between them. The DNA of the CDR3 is TGTGCCAGTAGTATGTACCGGGACCCGAATTCTGGAAACACCATATATTTT. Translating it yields CASSMYRDPNSGNTIYF. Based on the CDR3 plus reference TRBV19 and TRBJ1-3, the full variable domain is DGGITQSPKYLFRKEGQNVTLSCEQNLNHDAMYWYRQDPGQGLRLIYYSQIVNDFQKGDIAEGYSVSREKKESFPLTVTSAQKNPTAFYLCASSMYRDPNSGNTIYFGEGSWLTVV.

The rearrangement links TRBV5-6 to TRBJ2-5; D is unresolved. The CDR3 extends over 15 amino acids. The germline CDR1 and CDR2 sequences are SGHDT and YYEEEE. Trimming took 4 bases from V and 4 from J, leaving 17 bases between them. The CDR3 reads CASSPGHSWLETQYF. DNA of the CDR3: TGTGCCAGCAGCCCTGGGCACAGTTGGTTAGAGACCCAGTACTTC. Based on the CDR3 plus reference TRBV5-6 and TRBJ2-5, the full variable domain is DAGVTQSPTHLIKTRGQQVTLRCSPKSGHDTVSWYQQALGQGPQFIFQYYEEEERQRGNFPDRFSGHQFPNYSSELNVNALLLGDSALYLCASSPGHSWLETQYFGPGTRLLVL.

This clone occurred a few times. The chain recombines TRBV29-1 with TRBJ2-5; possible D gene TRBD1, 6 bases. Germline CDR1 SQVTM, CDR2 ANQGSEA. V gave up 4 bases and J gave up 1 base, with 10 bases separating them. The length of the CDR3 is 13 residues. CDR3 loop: CSVGRTVQETQYF. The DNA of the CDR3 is TGCAGCGTTGGACGGACAGTCCAAGAGACCCAGTACTTC.

CDR3 residues: CASSQGGSGRAIRYNEQFF. CDR3 in DNA: TGTGCCAGCAGCCAAGGGGGTAGCGGGAGGGCCATCCGCTACAATGAGCAGTTCTTC. This chain links TRBV3-1 (or the pseudogene TRBV3-2) with TRBJ2-1, with TRBD2 identical over 11 bases. The junction had 11 bases not matched to a gene; V was cut back by 1 base and J by 3 bases. The CDR3 has 19 amino acids. Germline lookup yields CDR1 LGHDT and CDR2 YNNKEL (reference sequence).

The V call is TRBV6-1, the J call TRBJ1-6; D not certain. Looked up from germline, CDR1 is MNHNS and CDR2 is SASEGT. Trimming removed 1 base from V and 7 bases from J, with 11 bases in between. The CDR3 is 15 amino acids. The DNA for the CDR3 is TGTGCCAGCAGTGAAGAGGCGGGTAGAAATTCACCCCTCCACTTT. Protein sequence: CASSEEAGRNSPLHF.

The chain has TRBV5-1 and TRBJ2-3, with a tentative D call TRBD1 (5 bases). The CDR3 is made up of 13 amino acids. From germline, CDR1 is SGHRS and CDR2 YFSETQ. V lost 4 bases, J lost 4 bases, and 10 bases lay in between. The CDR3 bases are TGCGCCAGCAGCCCGGACACCCCAGATACGCAGTATTTT. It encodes CASSPDTPDTQYF.

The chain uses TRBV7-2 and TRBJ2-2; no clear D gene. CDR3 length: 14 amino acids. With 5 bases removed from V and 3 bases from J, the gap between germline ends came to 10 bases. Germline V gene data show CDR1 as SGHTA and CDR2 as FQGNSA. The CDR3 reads CASSPGRYTGELFF. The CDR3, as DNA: TGTGCCAGCAGCCCCGGCCGGTACACCGGGGAGCTGTTTTTT.

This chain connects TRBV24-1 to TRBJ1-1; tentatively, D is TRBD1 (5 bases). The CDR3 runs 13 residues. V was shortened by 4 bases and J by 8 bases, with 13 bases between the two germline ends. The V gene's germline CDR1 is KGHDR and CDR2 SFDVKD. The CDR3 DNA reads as TGTGCCACCAGTGACCAGCGACAGCTCGAAGCTTTCTTT. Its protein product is CATSDQRQLEAFF.

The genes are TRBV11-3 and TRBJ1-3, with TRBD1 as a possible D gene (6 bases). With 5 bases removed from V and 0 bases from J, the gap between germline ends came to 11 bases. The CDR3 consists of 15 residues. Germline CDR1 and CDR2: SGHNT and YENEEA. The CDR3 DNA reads TGTGCCAGCAGCCACGGGGGCACCTCTGGAAACACCATATATTTT. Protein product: CASSHGGTSGNTIYF.

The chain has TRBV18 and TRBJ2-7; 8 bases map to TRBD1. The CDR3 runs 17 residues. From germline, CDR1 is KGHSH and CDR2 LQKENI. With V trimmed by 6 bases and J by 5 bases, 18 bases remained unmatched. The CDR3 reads CASSPLPPGGVSHEQYF. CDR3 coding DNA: TGTGCCAGCTCCCCTCTCCCACCAGGGGGCGTATCTCACGAGCAGTACTTC.

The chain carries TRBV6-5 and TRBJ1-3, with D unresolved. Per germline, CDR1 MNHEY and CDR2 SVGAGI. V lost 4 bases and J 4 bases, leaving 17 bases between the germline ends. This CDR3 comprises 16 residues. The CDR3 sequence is CASSSGSRLLGNTIYF. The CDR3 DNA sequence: TGTGCCAGCAGTTCCGGTAGCAGGCTCCTGGGAAACACCATATATTTT.

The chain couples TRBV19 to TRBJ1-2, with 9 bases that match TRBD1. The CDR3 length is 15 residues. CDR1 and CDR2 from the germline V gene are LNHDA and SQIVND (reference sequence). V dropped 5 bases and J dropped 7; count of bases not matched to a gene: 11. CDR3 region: CASSPYSGTGSGYTF. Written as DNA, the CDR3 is TGTGCCAGTAGTCCATACTCCGGGACAGGGAGTGGCTACACCTTC.

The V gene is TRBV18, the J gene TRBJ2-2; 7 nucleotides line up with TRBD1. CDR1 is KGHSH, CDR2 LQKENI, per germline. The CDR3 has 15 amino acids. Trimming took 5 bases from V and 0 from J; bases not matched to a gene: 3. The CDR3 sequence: CASSGTEANTGELFF. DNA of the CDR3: TGTGCCAGCTCAGGGACAGAAGCGAACACCGGGGAGCTGTTTTTT.